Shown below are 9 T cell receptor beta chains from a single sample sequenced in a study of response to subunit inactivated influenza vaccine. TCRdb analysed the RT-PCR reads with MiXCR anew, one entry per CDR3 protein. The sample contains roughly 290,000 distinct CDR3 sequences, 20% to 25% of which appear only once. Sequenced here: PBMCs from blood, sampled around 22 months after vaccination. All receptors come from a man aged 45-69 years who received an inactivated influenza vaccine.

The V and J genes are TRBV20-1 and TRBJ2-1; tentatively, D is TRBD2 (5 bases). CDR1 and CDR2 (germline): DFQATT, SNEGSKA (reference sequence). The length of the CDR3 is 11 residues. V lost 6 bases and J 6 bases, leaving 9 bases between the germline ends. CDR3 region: CSAVGSNEQFF. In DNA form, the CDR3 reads TGCAGTGCGGTAGGGAGCAATGAGCAGTTCTTC.

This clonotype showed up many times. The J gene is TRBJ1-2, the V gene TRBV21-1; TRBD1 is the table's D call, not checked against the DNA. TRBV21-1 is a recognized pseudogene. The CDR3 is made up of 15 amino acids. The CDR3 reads CASSKRTGKNYGYTF. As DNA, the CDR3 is TGTGCCAGCAGCAAACGGACAGGGAAAAACTATGGCTACACCTTC.

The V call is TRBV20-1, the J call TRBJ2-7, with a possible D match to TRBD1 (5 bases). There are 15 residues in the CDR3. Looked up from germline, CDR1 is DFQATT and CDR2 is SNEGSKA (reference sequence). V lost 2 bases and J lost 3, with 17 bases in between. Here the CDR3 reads CSARIGAGRGYEQYF. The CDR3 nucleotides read TGCAGTGCTAGAATAGGGGCAGGACGAGGCTACGAGCAGTACTTC.

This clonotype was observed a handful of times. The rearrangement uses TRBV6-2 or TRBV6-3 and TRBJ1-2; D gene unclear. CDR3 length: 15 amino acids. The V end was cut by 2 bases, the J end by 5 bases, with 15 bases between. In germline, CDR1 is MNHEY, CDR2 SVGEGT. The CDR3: CASSYGGRGHYGYTF. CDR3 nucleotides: TGTGCCAGCAGTTACGGAGGGCGTGGGCATTATGGCTACACCTTC.

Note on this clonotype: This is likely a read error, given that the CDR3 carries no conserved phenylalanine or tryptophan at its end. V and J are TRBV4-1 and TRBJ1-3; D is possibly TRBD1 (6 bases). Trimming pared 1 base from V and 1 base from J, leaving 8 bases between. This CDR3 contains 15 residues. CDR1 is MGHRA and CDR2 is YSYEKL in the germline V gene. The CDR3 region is CASSQGTVSGNTIYY. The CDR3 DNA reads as TGCGCCAGCAGCCAAGGGACAGTGTCTGGAAACACCATATATTAT.

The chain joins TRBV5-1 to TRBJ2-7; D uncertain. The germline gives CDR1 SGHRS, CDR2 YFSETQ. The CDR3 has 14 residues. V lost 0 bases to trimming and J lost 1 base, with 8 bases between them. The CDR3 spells CASSLARGSYEQYF. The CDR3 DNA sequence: TGCGCCAGCAGCTTGGCCAGAGGATCCTACGAGCAGTACTTC. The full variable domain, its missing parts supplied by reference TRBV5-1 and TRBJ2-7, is KAGVTQTPRYLIKTRGQQVTLSCSPISGHRSVSWYQQTPGQGLQFLFEYFSETQRNKGNFPGRFSGRQFSNSRSEMNVSTLELGDSALYLCASSLARGSYEQYFGPGTRLTVT.

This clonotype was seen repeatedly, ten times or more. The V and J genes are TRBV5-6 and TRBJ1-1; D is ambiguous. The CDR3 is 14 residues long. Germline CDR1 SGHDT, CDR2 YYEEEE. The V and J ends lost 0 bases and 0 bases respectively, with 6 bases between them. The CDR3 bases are TGTGCCAGCAGCTTGGACAACTTGAACACTGAAGCTTTCTTT. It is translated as CASSLDNLNTEAFF. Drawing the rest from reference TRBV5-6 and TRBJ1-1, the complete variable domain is DAGVTQSPTHLIKTRGQQVTLRCSPKSGHDTVSWYQQALGQGPQFIFQYYEEEERQRGNFPDRFSGHQFPNYSSELNVNALLLGDSALYLCASSLDNLNTEAFFGQGTRLTVV.

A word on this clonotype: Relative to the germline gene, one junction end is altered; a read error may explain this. The chain's CDR3 is CATSRGGQGQPQQF. The CDR3 DNA sequence: TGTGCCACCAGCAGAGGCGGACAGGGTCAGCCCCAGCAATTT. The chain combines TRBV15 with TRBJ1-5, with TRBD1 matching over 8 bases. This CDR3 is built from 14 residues. Germline CDR1 LNHNV, CDR2 YYDKDF (reference sequence).

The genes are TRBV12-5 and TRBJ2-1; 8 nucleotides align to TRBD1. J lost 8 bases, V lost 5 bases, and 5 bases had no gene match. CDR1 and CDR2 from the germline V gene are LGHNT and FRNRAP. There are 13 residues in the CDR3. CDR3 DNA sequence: TGTGCTAGTGGTAAACAGGGGGAACATGAGCAGTTCTTC. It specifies CASGKQGEHEQFF.